These 11 T cell receptor beta chains were sequenced from one sample in a study of blood T cell repertoires in COVID-19. Measured with immunoSEQ multiplex PCR; TCRdb has only the in-frame clones, and not every one. The sample includes about 140,000 clones, 84% seen only once; the top ten take roughly 4%. Material: PBMCs or T cells enriched from blood (not recorded which). The receptors stem from a middle-aged man in a cohort exposed to, infected with or recovered from COVID-19 (not recorded which).

The CDR3 coding sequence is TGTGCCAGCAGCCAAGGGACAGGGGTAGGTGGGGCCAACGTCCTGACTTTC. Amino acid sequence: CASSQGTGVGGANVLTF. The chain joins TRBV3-1 (or the pseudogene TRBV3-2) to TRBJ2-6; TRBD1 matches 9 bases. Germline lookup yields CDR1 LGHDT and CDR2 YNNKEL (reference sequence). The CDR3 sequence is 17 residues long. Trimming took 1 base from V and 3 from J; bases not matched to a gene: 4.

This clone was seen just once. The genes are TRBV7-9 and TRBJ2-1, with no clear D. There are 14 residues in the CDR3. CDR1 and CDR2 from the germline V gene are SEHNR and FQNEAQ (reference sequence). V lost 3 bases, J lost 8 bases, and 14 bases lay in between. The CDR3 bases are TGTGCCAGCAGCTTGGAGACCTCAGCCCATGAGCAGTTCTTC. Translated: CASSLETSAHEQFF.

The rearrangement joins TRBV2 to TRBJ1-2; the D gene is possibly TRBD1 (5 bases). The V and J ends lost 1 base and 7 bases respectively, with 13 bases between them. The CDR3 contains 14 residues. From germline, CDR1 is SNHLY and CDR2 FYNNEI. The CDR3: CASSEGSSGFGYTF. The CDR3 region has the DNA TGTGCCAGCAGTGAAGGATCTTCAGGGTTTGGCTACACCTTC.

The chain couples TRBV5-5 to TRBJ2-1, with 11 bases identical to TRBD1. The ends lost 3 bases at V and 3 bases at J; junction bases unmatched: 2. The CDR3 extends over 15 amino acids. In germline, CDR1 is SGHKS, CDR2 YYEKEE (reference sequence). CDR3 sequence: CASSWDRGSYNEQFF. In DNA form, the CDR3 reads TGTGCCAGCAGCTGGGACAGGGGGAGCTACAATGAGCAGTTCTTC.

The chain is built from TRBV19 and TRBJ1-5; 10 bases fit TRBD1. The germline CDR1 and CDR2 sequences are LNHDA and SQIVND (reference sequence). V gave up 6 bases and J gave up 3 bases; unmatched junction bases: 5. The CDR3 sequence is 15 residues long. CDR3: CASSGTGVINQPQHF. The CDR3 coding sequence is TGTGCCAGTAGCGGGACAGGGGTTATCAATCAGCCCCAGCATTTT. Variable domain in full (rest from reference TRBV19 and TRBJ1-5): DGGITQSPKYLFRKEGQNVTLSCEQNLNHDAMYWYRQDPGQGLRLIYYSQIVNDFQKGDIAEGYSVSREKKESFPLTVTSAQKNPTAFYLCASSGTGVINQPQHFGDGTRLSIL.

The chain uses TRBV11-2 and TRBJ1-1; TRBD1 matches at 8 bases. CDR1 and CDR2 (germline): SGHAT, FQNNGV. V was pared by 7 bases and J by 1 base, with 11 bases of the junction left unmatched. The CDR3 is made up of 16 amino acids. The CDR3 loop is CASTPRTGYQNTEAFF. In DNA form, the CDR3 reads TGTGCCAGCACCCCTCGGACAGGGTACCAGAACACTGAAGCTTTCTTT.

This clone was recorded a few times. V and J are TRBV6-5 and TRBJ1-1; possible D gene TRBD1, 6 bases. V was trimmed by 4 bases and J by 4 bases, leaving 16 bases between them. The CDR3 sequence is 15 residues long. Germline V gives CDR1 MNHEY, CDR2 SVGAGI. CDR3 loop: CASSSTGWNPTEAFF. CDR3 in DNA: TGTGCCAGCAGTTCGACAGGTTGGAATCCCACTGAAGCTTTCTTT.

The chain has TRBV6-5 and TRBJ1-2; 10 positions match TRBD1. This CDR3 comprises 14 residues. V shed 8 bases and J 7 bases; nucleotides not matched to a gene: 10. Per the germline V gene, CDR1 is MNHEY and CDR2 is SVGAGI. The CDR3 loop reads CASSPGQGNSGYTF. The DNA for the CDR3 is TGTGCCAGCTCACCGGGACAGGGGAACAGTGGCTACACCTTC.

The rearrangement uses TRBV5-1 and TRBJ1-2; unclear D gene. CDR1 is SGHRS, CDR2 YFSETQ, per germline. This CDR3 region has 14 residues. V lost 4 bases, J lost 0 bases, and 10 bases lay in between. This CDR3 reads CASSEFGANYGYTF. CDR3 DNA sequence: TGCGCCAGCAGCGAGTTCGGAGCTAACTATGGCTACACCTTC.

CDR3 nucleotide sequence: TGTGCCAGCAGTTACAACACACGGACAGCCCGGTCAGATACGCAGTATTTT. This codes for CASSYNTRTARSDTQYF. The chain recombines TRBV6-2 or TRBV6-3 with TRBJ2-3, with D possibly matching TRBD1 (6 bases). There are 17 residues in the CDR3. Looked up from germline, CDR1 is MNHEY and CDR2 is SVGEGT. V lost 2 bases and J 4 bases, leaving 19 bases between the germline ends.

This clone was seen only a few times. V usage is TRBV13 and J usage is TRBJ1-1; D not certain. This CDR3 has 15 amino acids. CDR1 is PRHDT, CDR2 FYEKMQ, per germline (reference sequence). V lost 1 base, J lost 7 bases, and 16 bases lay in between. The CDR3 loop reads CASSLVRETYHEAFF. The CDR3 nucleotides are TGTGCCAGCAGCTTAGTCCGGGAGACCTATCATGAAGCTTTCTTT.